This TCR beta chain was captured in a study of T cell responses to AZD1222 COVID-19 vaccine. Across the study: Recipients boosted at about 4 weeks or about 12 weeks are pooled. Study results and caveats: Every sample of the repertoires postdated the peak T cell response. Clonal diversity was possibly underestimated, and white British individuals and females predominated among donors.

Turning to this clone: Its specificity is unknown.

J gave up 2 bases and V 0 bases, and 6 bases lay outside the gene matches. Germline CDR1 SGHRS, CDR2 YFSETQ. The CDR3 covers 16 residues. The method was immunoSEQ multiplex PCR; TCRdb's version includes in-frame clones alone and lacks a portion of them. This table holds roughly 120,000 clones, roughly 88% found once. The chain uses TRBV5-1 and TRBJ2-3; 7 bases line up with TRBD1. The receptor's source is an adult in good health. Source: peripheral blood, taken on day 0 of AZD1222 vaccination. The CDR3 region is CASSLARDSFTDTQYF. CDR3 nucleotide sequence: TGCGCCAGCAGCTTGGCCCGGGACAGCTTCACAGATACGCAGTATTTT.